Each of the 23 T cell receptor beta chains below was sequenced from the same sample in a study of cytomegalovirus exposure and HLA in healthy donors. Vbeta (60) and Jbeta (13) primers were used in the PCR. Generated by immunoSEQ multiplex PCR, the TCRdb table keeps only in-frame clones and is missing some. Of some 97,000 clones in the sample, under 80% were seen once. The source material was PBMCs. The origin of the receptors is a woman aged 18 to 35 in good health and CMV-seropositive.

This chain links TRBV15 with TRBJ2-7; TRBD1 agrees at 11 bases. CDR3 length: 13 amino acids. Germline CDR1 LNHNV, CDR2 YYDKDF (reference sequence). The J segment lost 6 bases and the V segment lost 3 bases, leaving 1 base of the junction unmatched. CDR3 in amino acids: CATSRGTGGEQYF. CDR3 sequence (DNA): TGTGCCACCAGCAGGGGGACAGGGGGCGAGCAGTACTTC.

J is TRBJ2-1 and V is TRBV18; perhaps TRBD2 as D (6 bases). Germline V gene data show CDR1 as KGHSH and CDR2 as LQKENI. CDR3 size: 15 residues. Trimming removed 3 bases at V and 5 bases at J, with 14 bases between. CDR3: CASSPLLRGNNEQFF. As DNA, the CDR3 is TGTGCCAGCTCACCCTTGCTCCGCGGGAACAATGAGCAGTTCTTC.

V gene TRBV5-1 combines with J gene TRBJ2-7, with 9 positions matching TRBD2. CDR3 length equals 14 residues. The germline gives CDR1 SGHRS, CDR2 YFSETQ. The ends lost 4 bases at V and 0 bases at J; junction bases unmatched: 2. The CDR3 loop reads CASSISGGSYEQYF. Written as DNA, the CDR3 is TGCGCCAGCAGCATTAGCGGGGGCTCCTACGAGCAGTACTTC.

V usage is TRBV6-1 and J usage is TRBJ1-2; 7 bases line up with TRBD1. CDR3 length equals 15 residues. The V gene's germline CDR1 is MNHNS and CDR2 SASEGT. The V segment lost 1 base and the J segment 10 bases; nucleotides outside the gene matches: 12. CDR3 region: CASSEGDRVSGDYTF. Here the CDR3 DNA reads TGTGCCAGCAGTGAAGGCGACAGGGTAAGCGGTGACTACACCTTC.

This clone was seen just once. The rearrangement uses TRBV19 and TRBJ2-2, with 8 bases fitting TRBD2. The CDR3 is 19 amino acids. The germline V gene encodes CDR1 LNHDA and CDR2 SQIVND (reference sequence). The V and J ends lost 6 bases and 4 bases, in that order; junction bases with no gene match: 19. The CDR3 here is CASRNKGQRGTTSTGELFF. As DNA, the CDR3 is TGTGCCAGTAGAAACAAAGGTCAGCGGGGGACGACGAGCACCGGGGAGCTGTTTTTT.

V gene TRBV19 combines with J gene TRBJ2-7, with 8 nucleotides matching TRBD2. Germline lookup yields CDR1 LNHDA and CDR2 SQIVND (reference sequence). V dropped 6 bases and J dropped 3; count of bases not matched to a gene: 7. The CDR3 spans 14 residues. For the CDR3, the DNA is TGTGCCAGTAGAGGCGCGGGAGGAGACTACGAGCAGTACTTC. Encoded protein: CASRGAGGDYEQYF.

This chain joins TRBV11-3 and TRBJ1-1; no clear D. Trimming took 1 base from V and 0 from J, leaving 9 bases between them. This CDR3 contains 15 residues. Germline loops: CDR1 SGHNT, CDR2 YENEEA. The CDR3, as DNA: TGTGCCAGCAGCTTAGGAGCGGGCCTGAACACTGAAGCTTTCTTT. Amino acid sequence: CASSLGAGLNTEAFF.

The V call is TRBV5-5, the J call TRBJ2-3; possibly TRBD1 for D (5 bases). Germline-derived CDR1 and CDR2 are SGHKS and YYEKEE (reference sequence). This CDR3 contains 14 residues. V dropped 4 bases and J dropped 3 bases, with 12 bases sitting between them. The CDR3 DNA reads TGTGCCAGCAGCGAGCAGGGTGGGACAGATACGCAGTATTTT. Translation: CASSEQGGTDTQYF.

The CDR3: CASSLARAGGVYNEQFF. The CDR3, as DNA: TGTGCCAGCAGCTTAGCGAGGGCGGGAGGGGTCTACAATGAGCAGTTCTTC. V gene TRBV7-2 combines with J gene TRBJ2-1, with 9 bases aligning to TRBD2. Germline values: CDR1 SGHTA, CDR2 FQGNSA. CDR3 length: 17 residues. Germline trimming cut 0 bases from V and 3 bases from J; bases unmatched to any gene: 6.

The chain recombines TRBV30 with TRBJ2-1, with TRBD1 matching 8 bases. This CDR3 has 15 residues. CDR1 and CDR2 (germline): GTSNPN, SVGIG (reference sequence). J was trimmed by 3 bases and V by 0 bases; bases with no gene match: 4. The CDR3 spells CAWSVPGGLYNEQFF. The CDR3, as DNA: TGTGCCTGGAGTGTACCAGGGGGCCTCTACAATGAGCAGTTCTTC. Together with reference TRBV30 and TRBJ2-1, the CDR3 gives the full variable domain: SQTIHQWPATLVQPVGSPLSLECTVEGTSNPNLYWYRQAAGRGLQLLFYSVGIGQISSEVPQNLSASRPQDRQFILSSKKLLLSDSGFYLCAWSVPGGLYNEQFFGPGTRLTVL.

The J gene is TRBJ1-1, the V gene TRBV10-3, with a weak D call TRBD1 (5 bases). The germline V and J ends were trimmed by 4 bases and 0 bases, with 6 bases remaining between them. Germline V gene lookup returns CDR1 ENHRY and CDR2 SYGVKD. This CDR3 has 13 amino acids. This chain's CDR3 is CAISGGMNTEAFF. The CDR3 DNA sequence: TGTGCCATCAGTGGGGGCATGAACACTGAAGCTTTCTTT.

This clone showed up just a few times. This chain uses TRBV30 with TRBJ2-7; maybe TRBD1 (6 bases). Germline assignment: CDR1 GTSNPN and CDR2 SVGIG (reference sequence). V was clipped by 5 bases and J by 3 bases, with 23 bases between them. The CDR3 is made up of 16 amino acids. CDR3 nucleotides: TGTGCCTGGGCATCGACTCGGACAGTTTACTACTACGAGCAGTACTTC. Amino acids: CAWASTRTVYYYEQYF.

This clone was found a few times. The chain combines TRBV19 with TRBJ2-1; D is unresolved. Trimming shortened V by 3 bases and J by 4 bases, and 7 bases separated the two germline ends. The germline V gene has CDR1 LNHDA and CDR2 SQIVND (reference sequence). CDR3 length: 13 amino acids. CDR3 bases: TGTGCCAGTAGTATTGGTACTTACAATGAGCAGTTCTTC. Encoded protein: CASSIGTYNEQFF. Variable domain in full (rest from reference TRBV19 and TRBJ2-1): DGGITQSPKYLFRKEGQNVTLSCEQNLNHDAMYWYRQDPGQGLRLIYYSQIVNDFQKGDIAEGYSVSREKKESFPLTVTSAQKNPTAFYLCASSIGTYNEQFFGPGTRLTVL.

The chain couples TRBV4-3 to TRBJ1-1, with D uncertain. The CDR3 extends over 13 amino acids. V gave up 0 bases and J gave up 7 bases, with 9 bases separating them. Germline loops: CDR1 LGHNA, CDR2 YSLEER. CDR3 nucleotides: TGCGCCAGCAGCCAAGAGTCGAGGCGTGAAGCTTTCTTT. Amino acid sequence: CASSQESRREAFF.

This clone was picked up a small number of times. The chain employs TRBV6-4 and TRBJ2-1, with TRBD1 identical over 8 bases. This CDR3 is built from 14 residues. With 4 bases clipped from V and 6 bases from J, the junction kept 5 bases outside the gene matches. Germline CDR1 reads MRHNA; CDR2 reads SNTAGT. In DNA form, the CDR3 reads TGTGCCAGCAGTGGGGACAGGACCTCCAATGAGCAGTTCTTC. Residues: CASSGDRTSNEQFF.

This chain joins TRBV4-3 and TRBJ2-1; the match to TRBD2 covers 7 bases. Germline values: CDR1 LGHNA, CDR2 YSLEER. With 0 bases clipped from V and 6 bases from J, the junction kept 5 bases outside the gene matches. This CDR3 has 15 amino acids. In DNA form, the CDR3 reads TGCGCCAGCAGCCAAGAGGAGGGGACTATCAATGAGCAGTTCTTC. Its translation is CASSQEEGTINEQFF.

The chain has TRBV7-9 and TRBJ2-5; D not certain. This CDR3 is built from 14 residues. CDR1 and CDR2 (germline): SEHNR, FQNEAQ (reference sequence). V lost 5 bases and J lost 7, with 17 bases in between. CDR3 sequence: CASSPQTGPGTQYF. The CDR3 DNA is TGTGCCAGCAGCCCCCAAACCGGCCCGGGGACCCAGTACTTC. Drawing the rest from reference TRBV7-9 and TRBJ2-5, the complete variable domain is DTGVSQNPRHKITKRGQNVTFRCDPISEHNRLYWYRQTLGQGPEFLTYFQNEAQLEKSRLLSDRFSAERPKGSFSTLEIQRTEQGDSAMYLCASSPQTGPGTQYFGPGTRLLVL.

The V call is TRBV2, the J call TRBJ2-5; 11 bases match TRBD1. The V segment lost 7 bases and the J segment 14 bases; nucleotides outside the gene matches: 9. The CDR3 has 12 amino acids. Germline V gene sequence: CDR1 SNHLY, CDR2 FYNNEI. The CDR3, as DNA: TGTGCCAGCAAGGGGACAGGGGGGAAACGATACTTC. Its protein product is CASKGTGGKRYF.

This clone was seen a few times. This chain connects TRBV6-5 to TRBJ2-1; 8 nucleotides match TRBD1. This CDR3 contains 15 residues. The germline CDR1 and CDR2 sequences are MNHEY and SVGAGI. V dropped 6 bases and J dropped 5; count of bases not matched to a gene: 9. CDR3 residues: CASRHRRGPHNEQFF. For the CDR3, the DNA is TGTGCCAGCAGGCACCGCAGGGGGCCACACAATGAGCAGTTCTTC.

This clone has a single count. The chain combines TRBV28 with TRBJ2-1; 8 nucleotides line up with TRBD1. The CDR3 spans 15 residues. Germline V CDR1 and CDR2: MDHEN, SYDVKM. V lost 5 bases, J lost 3 bases, and 6 bases stayed unmatched. CDR3 sequence reads: CASSRGQDFYNEQFF. DNA of the CDR3: TGTGCCAGCAGTAGGGGACAGGACTTCTACAATGAGCAGTTCTTC.

The table lists this clone with a few counts. This chain links TRBV27 with TRBJ1-1, with 8 bases aligning to TRBD1. This CDR3 has 16 residues. Trimming cost V 6 bases and J 2 bases; bases outside gene matches: 11. CDR1 is MNHEY and CDR2 is SMNVEV in the germline V gene (reference sequence). The CDR3 reads CASSSHLQGVNTEAFF. In nucleotides, the CDR3 is TGTGCCAGCAGCTCTCATCTACAGGGGGTAAACACTGAAGCTTTCTTT.

The chain has TRBV5-1 and TRBJ2-7, with 12 bases matching TRBD2. Trimming at V came to 1 base and at J to 7 bases, leaving 9 bases not matched to a gene. Germline V gives CDR1 SGHRS, CDR2 YFSETQ. The CDR3 length is 16 residues. The chain's CDR3 is CASSLSPLAGGGEQYF. CDR3 nucleotide sequence: TGCGCCAGCAGCTTGTCGCCTCTAGCGGGAGGGGGAGAGCAGTACTTC.

The chain links TRBV30 to TRBJ2-7; 7 nucleotides agree with TRBD1. V trimming: 3 bases; J trimming: 6 bases; junction bases outside the gene matches: 11. CDR3 length: 14 residues. Germline CDR1 and CDR2: GTSNPN and SVGIG (reference sequence). The CDR3 region has the DNA TGTGCCTGGAGCGGGGACAGATCCCTGAGCGAGCAGTACTTC. Protein product: CAWSGDRSLSEQYF.